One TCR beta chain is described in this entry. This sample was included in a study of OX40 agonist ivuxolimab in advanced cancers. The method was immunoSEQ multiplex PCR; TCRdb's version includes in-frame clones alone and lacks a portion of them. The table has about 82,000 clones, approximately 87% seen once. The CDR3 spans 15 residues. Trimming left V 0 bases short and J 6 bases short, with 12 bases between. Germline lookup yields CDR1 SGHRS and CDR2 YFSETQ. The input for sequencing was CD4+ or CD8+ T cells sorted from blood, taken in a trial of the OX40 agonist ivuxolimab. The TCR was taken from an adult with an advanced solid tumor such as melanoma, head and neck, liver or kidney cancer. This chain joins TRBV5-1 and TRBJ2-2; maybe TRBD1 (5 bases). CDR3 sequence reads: CASSLGGAGSGELFF. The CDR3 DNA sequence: TGCGCCAGCAGCTTGGGGGGCGCCGGCTCCGGGGAGCTGTTTTTT.